The 7 T cell receptor beta chains in this list originate from one sample, sequenced in a study of T cell repertoires in cytomegalovirus infection. TCRdb reprocessed the reads with MiXCR, giving one entry per CDR3 protein. This sample yields about 570,000 distinct CDR3 sequences, of which about 40% are seen a single time; about 46% belongs to the top ten. Antigens for these TCRs are unknown. Sequencing used cultured PBMCs, obtained from culture after CMV antigen stimulation. These receptors originate from a human donor in good health (CMV status not recorded). Some clones in this sample may be carry-over from other donors' samples.

The chain couples TRBV7-7 to TRBJ2-5; D may be TRBD2 (6 bases). The CDR3 has 14 residues. Germline CDR1 SSHAT, CDR2 FNYEAQ (reference sequence). The V gene lost 4 bases and the J gene lost 2 bases, with 11 bases spanning the gap. CDR3 sequence reads: CASSSESGQETQYF. The CDR3 DNA reads TGTGCCAGCAGCTCGGAGAGCGGGCAAGAGACCCAGTACTTC.

There are many counts of this clonotype. The rearrangement joins TRBV7-8 to TRBJ1-3, with a possible D match to TRBD1 (5 bases). Trimming took 1 base from V and 0 from J, leaving 7 bases between them. The CDR3 covers 15 residues. Per germline, CDR1 SGHVS and CDR2 FQNEAQ. CDR3 nucleotide sequence: TGTGCCAGCAGCTTAGGACAGTCCTCTGGAAACACCATATATTTT. The encoded protein is CASSLGQSSGNTIYF.

The chain has TRBV12-3 or TRBV12-4 and TRBJ1-5; tentatively, D is TRBD1 (5 bases). Between the trimmed V and J ends, which lost 5 bases and 0 bases, there was a span of 8 bases. This CDR3 spans 14 amino acids. This chain's CDR3 is CASSDGGSNQPQHF. Written as DNA, the CDR3 is TGTGCCAGCAGTGATGGGGGTAGCAATCAGCCCCAGCATTTT.

This clonotype has only a few counts. The V and J genes are TRBV11-2 and TRBJ2-3; 15 nucleotides match TRBD2. Germline V gives CDR1 SGHAT, CDR2 FQNNGV. V was clipped by 4 bases and J by 4 bases; unmatched bases: 21. This CDR3 has 22 amino acids. CDR3 protein: CASSSPKPGLAGGFKFSDTQYF. The CDR3 coding sequence is TGTGCCAGCAGCTCGCCGAAACCGGGACTAGCGGGGGGTTTCAAATTCTCAGATACGCAGTATTTT. Full variable domain (remainder filled in from reference TRBV11-2 and TRBJ2-3): EAGVAQSPRYKIIEKRQSVAFWCNPISGHATLYWYQQILGQGPKLLIQFQNNGVVDDSQLPKDRFSAERLKGVDSTLKIQPAKLEDSAVYLCASSSPKPGLAGGFKFSDTQYFGPGTRLTVL.

The count of this clonotype is one. V usage is TRBV2 and J usage is TRBJ2-7, with D perhaps TRBD1 or TRBD2 (5 bases each). The V gene's germline CDR1 is SNHLY and CDR2 FYNNEI. This CDR3 is 14 amino acids long. V gave up 6 bases and J gave up 6 bases, with 18 bases separating them. The DNA of the CDR3 is TGTGCCAGCAGGGGGACCCCCTCCATCGCCGAGCAGTACTTC. Residues: CASRGTPSIAEQYF.

The chain links TRBV7-9 to TRBJ2-1, with no clear D. Germline CDR1 is SEHNR and CDR2 is FQNEAQ (reference sequence). The CDR3 runs 17 residues. With 5 bases removed from V and 1 base from J, the gap between germline ends came to 18 bases. The CDR3 DNA reads as TGTGCCAGCAGCCCCCCTTTTGTAGCAATGTCCTACAATGAGCAGTTCTTC. It specifies CASSPPFVAMSYNEQFF.

This sequence joins TRBV6-2 or TRBV6-3 and TRBJ2-1; D unresolved. Germline CDR1 reads MNHEY; CDR2 reads SVGEGT. Trimming cost V 0 bases and J 8 bases, with 5 bases left between them. The CDR3 spans 12 residues. In DNA, the CDR3 is TGTGCCAGCAGTTACTCGAACTATGAGCAGTTCTTC. This gives the protein CASSYSNYEQFF.